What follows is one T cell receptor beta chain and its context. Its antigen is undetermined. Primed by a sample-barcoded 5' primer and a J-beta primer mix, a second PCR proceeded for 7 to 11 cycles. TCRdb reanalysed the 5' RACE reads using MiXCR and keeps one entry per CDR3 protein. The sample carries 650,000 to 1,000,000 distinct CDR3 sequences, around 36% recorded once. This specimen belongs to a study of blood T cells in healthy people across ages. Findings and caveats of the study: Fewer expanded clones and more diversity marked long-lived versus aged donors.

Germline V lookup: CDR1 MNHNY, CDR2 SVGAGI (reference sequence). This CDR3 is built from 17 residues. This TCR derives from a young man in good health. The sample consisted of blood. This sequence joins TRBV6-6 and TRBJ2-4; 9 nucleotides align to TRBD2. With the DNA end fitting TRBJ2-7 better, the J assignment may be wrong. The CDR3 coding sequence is TGTGCCAGCAGTTTCCTTGGTGGCGGGGGGGTATCCTACGAGCAGTACTTC. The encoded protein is CASSFLGGGGVSYEQYF.